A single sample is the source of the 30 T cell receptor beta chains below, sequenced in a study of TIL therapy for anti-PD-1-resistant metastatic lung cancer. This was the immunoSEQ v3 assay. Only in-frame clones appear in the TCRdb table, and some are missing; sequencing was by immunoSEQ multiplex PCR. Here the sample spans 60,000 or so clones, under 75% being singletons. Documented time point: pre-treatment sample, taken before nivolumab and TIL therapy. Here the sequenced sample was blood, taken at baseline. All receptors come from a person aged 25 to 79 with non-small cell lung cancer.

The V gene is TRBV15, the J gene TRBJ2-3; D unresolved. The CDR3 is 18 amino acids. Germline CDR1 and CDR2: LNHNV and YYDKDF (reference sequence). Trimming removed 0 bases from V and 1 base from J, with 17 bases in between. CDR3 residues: CATSRDPMRQLRTDTQYF. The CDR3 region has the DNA TGTGCCACCAGCAGAGATCCAATGCGGCAGCTCCGCACAGATACGCAGTATTTT.

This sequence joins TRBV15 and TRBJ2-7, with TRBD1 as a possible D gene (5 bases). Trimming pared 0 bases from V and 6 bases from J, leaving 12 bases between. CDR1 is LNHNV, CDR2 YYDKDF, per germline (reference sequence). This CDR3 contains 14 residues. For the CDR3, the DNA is TGTGCCACCAGCAGAGATCGGCCAAGGGGCGAGCAGTACTTC. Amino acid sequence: CATSRDRPRGEQYF.

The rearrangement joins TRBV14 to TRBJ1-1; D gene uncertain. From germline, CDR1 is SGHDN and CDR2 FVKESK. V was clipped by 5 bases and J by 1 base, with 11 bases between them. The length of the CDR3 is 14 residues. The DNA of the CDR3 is TGTGCCAGCAGCTTCCTCTCCGCGAACACTGAAGCTTTCTTT. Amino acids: CASSFLSANTEAFF. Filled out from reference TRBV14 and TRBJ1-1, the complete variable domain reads EAGVTQFPSHSVIEKGQTVTLRCDPISGHDNLYWYRRVMGKEIKFLLHFVKESKQDESGMPNNRFLAERTGGTYSTLKVQPAELEDSGVYFCASSFLSANTEAFFGQGTRLTVV.

The CDR3 region is CASSEWVAGYTF. CDR3 DNA sequence: TGTGCCAGCAGTGAGTGGGTCGCCGGCTACACCTTC. This chain links TRBV2 with TRBJ1-2; D unresolved. Trimming took 3 bases from V and 8 from J, leaving 10 bases between them. Germline V gives CDR1 SNHLY, CDR2 FYNNEI. The CDR3 loop spans 12 amino acids.

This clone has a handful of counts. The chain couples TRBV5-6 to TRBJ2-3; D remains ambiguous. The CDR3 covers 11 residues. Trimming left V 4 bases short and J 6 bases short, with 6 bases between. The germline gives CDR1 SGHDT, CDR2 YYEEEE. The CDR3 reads CASSLTDTQYF. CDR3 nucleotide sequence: TGTGCCAGCAGCCTGACGGATACGCAGTATTTT.

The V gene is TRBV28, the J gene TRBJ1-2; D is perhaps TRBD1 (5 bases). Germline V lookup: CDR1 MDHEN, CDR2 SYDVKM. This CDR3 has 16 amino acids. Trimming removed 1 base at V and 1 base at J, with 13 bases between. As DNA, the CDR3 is TGTGCCAGCAGTTTATTGGGTCAGGGTTATAACTATGGCTACACCTTC. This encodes CASSLLGQGYNYGYTF.

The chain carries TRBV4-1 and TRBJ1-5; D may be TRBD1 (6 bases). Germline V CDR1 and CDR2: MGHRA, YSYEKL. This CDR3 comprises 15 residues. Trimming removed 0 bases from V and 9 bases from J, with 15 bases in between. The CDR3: CASSQDTQGGRPQHF. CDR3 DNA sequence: TGCGCCAGCAGCCAAGATACACAGGGCGGACGGCCCCAGCATTTT.

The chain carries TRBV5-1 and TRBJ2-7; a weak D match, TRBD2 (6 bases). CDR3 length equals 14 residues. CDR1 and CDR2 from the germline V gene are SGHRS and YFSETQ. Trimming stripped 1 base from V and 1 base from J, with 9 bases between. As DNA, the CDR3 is TGCGCCAGCAGCTTGAGCGGGCATTCCTACGAGCAGTACTTC. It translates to CASSLSGHSYEQYF.

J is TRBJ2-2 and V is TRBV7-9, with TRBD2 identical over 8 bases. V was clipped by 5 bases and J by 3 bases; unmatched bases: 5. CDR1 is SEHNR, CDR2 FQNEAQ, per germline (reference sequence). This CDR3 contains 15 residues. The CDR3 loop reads CASSPSGPDTGELFF. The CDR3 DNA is TGTGCCAGCAGCCCTAGCGGGCCCGACACCGGGGAGCTGTTTTTT.

The CDR3 bases are TGTGCCAGCTCAGACAGGGGGACAGGGGAATTCGAGCAGTACTTC. Translated: CASSDRGTGEFEQYF. This chain uses TRBV18 with TRBJ2-7; 10 bases agree with TRBD1. Germline-derived CDR1 and CDR2 are KGHSH and LQKENI. The J segment lost 6 bases and the V segment lost 5 bases, leaving 10 bases of the junction unmatched. The CDR3 consists of 15 residues.

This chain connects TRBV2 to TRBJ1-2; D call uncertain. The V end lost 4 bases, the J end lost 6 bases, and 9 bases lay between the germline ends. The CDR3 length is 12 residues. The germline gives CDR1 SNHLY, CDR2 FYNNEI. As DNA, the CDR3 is TGTGCCAGCAGTGTGACCGGGGATGGCTACACCTTC. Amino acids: CASSVTGDGYTF.

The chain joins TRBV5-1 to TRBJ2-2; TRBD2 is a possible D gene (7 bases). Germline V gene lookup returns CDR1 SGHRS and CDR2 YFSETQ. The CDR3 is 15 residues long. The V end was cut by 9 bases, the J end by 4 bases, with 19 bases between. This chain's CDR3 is CATAAPRGGTGELFF. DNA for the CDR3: TGCGCCACCGCGGCCCCTAGGGGGGGCACCGGGGAGCTGTTTTTT.

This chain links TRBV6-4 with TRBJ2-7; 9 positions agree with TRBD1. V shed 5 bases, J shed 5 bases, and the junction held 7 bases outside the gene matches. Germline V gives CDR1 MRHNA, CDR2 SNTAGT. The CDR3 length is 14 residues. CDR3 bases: TGTGCCAGCAGTCCAACAGGGGGCTCAGACGAGCAGTACTTC. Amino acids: CASSPTGGSDEQYF.

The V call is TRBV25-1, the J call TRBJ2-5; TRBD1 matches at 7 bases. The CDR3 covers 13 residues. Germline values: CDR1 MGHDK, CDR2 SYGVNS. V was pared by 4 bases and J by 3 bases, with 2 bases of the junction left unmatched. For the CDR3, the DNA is TGTGCCAGCAGTGCCGGACAGGAAGAGACCCAGTACTTC. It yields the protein CASSAGQEETQYF. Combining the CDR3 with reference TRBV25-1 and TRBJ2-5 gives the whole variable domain EADIYQTPRYLVIGTGKKITLECSQTMGHDKMYWYQQDPGMELHLIHYSYGVNSTEKGDLSSESTVSRIRTEHFPLTLESARPSHTSQYLCASSAGQEETQYFGPGTRLLVL.

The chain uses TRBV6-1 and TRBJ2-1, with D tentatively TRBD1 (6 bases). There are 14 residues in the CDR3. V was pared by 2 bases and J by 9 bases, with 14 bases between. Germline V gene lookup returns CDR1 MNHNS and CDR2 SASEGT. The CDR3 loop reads CASSEIAGVGEQFF. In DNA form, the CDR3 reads TGTGCCAGCAGTGAAATAGCAGGGGTCGGTGAGCAGTTCTTC.

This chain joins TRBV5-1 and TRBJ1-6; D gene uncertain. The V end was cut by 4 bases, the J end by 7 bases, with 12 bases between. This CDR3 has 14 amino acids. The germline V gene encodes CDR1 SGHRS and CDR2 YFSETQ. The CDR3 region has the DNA TGCGCCAGCAGCCCCAGGACTGTGAATTCACCCCTCCACTTT. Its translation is CASSPRTVNSPLHF. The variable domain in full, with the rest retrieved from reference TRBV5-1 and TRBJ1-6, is KAGVTQTPRYLIKTRGQQVTLSCSPISGHRSVSWYQQTPGQGLQFLFEYFSETQRNKGNFPGRFSGRQFSNSRSEMNVSTLELGDSALYLCASSPRTVNSPLHFGNGTRLTVT.

The CDR3 loop is CASSLAGPGTTEAFF. The CDR3 DNA reads TGTGCCAGCAGCTTAGCGGGCCCGGGCACCACTGAAGCTTTCTTT. The V call is TRBV7-9, the J call TRBJ1-1; D uncertain. The V end lost 0 bases, the J end lost 4 bases, and 12 bases lay between the germline ends. Germline lookup yields CDR1 SEHNR and CDR2 FQNEAQ (reference sequence). CDR3 length: 15 residues.

CDR3 sequence (DNA): TGTGCCAGCAGTTCCGGACAGGGAAGAGTTCATCAGCCCCAGCATTTT. Translation gives CASSSGQGRVHQPQHF. The gene calls are TRBV27 and TRBJ1-5, with 8 positions matching TRBD1. The CDR3 has 16 residues. J lost 5 bases, V lost 4 bases, and 10 bases had no gene match. CDR1 and CDR2 from the germline V gene are MNHEY and SMNVEV (reference sequence).

CDR3 coding DNA: TGTGCCAGCAGGGCCAGAGCTATGAACACTGAAGCTTTCTTT. Translating gives CASRARAMNTEAFF. The chain links TRBV6-4 to TRBJ1-1; no definite D call. Trimming stripped 6 bases from V and 0 bases from J, with 11 bases between. This CDR3 has 14 amino acids. The germline V gene has CDR1 MRHNA and CDR2 SNTAGT.

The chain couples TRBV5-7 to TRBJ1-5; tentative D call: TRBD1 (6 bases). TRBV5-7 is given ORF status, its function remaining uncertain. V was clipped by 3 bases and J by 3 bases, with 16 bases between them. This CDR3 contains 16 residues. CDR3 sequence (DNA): TGTGCCAGCAGCTCCGTATCGGGGGCTCCCAATCAGCCCCAGCATTTT. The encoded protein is CASSSVSGAPNQPQHF.

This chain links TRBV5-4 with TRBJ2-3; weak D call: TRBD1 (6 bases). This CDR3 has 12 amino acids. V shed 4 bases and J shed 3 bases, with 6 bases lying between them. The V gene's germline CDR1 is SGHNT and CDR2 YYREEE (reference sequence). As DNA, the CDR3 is TGTGCCAGCAGCGACAGGACAGATACGCAGTATTTT. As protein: CASSDRTDTQYF.

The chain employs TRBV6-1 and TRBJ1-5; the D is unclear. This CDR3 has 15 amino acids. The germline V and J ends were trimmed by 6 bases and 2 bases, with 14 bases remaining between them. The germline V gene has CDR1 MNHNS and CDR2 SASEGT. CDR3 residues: CASRREGFGNQPQHF. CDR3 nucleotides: TGTGCCAGCAGAAGAGAGGGTTTCGGCAATCAGCCCCAGCATTTT.

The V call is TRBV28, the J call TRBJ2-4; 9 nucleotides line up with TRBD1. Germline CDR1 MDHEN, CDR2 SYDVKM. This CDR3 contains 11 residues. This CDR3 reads CGDRVQNIQYF. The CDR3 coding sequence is TGTGGGGACAGGGTTCAAAACATTCAGTACTTC.

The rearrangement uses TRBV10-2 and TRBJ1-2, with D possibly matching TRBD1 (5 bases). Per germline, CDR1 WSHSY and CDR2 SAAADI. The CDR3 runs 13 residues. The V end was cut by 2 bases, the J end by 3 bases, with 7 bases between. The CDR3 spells CASSEDSYYGYTF. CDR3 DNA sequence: TGCGCCAGCAGTGAGGACAGCTACTATGGCTACACCTTC.

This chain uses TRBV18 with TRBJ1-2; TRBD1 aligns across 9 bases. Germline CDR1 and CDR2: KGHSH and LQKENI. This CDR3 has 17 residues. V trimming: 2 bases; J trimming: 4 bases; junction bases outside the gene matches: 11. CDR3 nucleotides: TGTGCCAGCTCACCAATCGGACAGGGGATGGAGGCCTATGGCTACACCTTC. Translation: CASSPIGQGMEAYGYTF.

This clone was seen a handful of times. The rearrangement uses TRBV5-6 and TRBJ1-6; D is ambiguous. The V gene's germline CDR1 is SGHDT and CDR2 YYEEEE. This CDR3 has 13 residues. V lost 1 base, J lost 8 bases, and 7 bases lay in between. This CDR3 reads CASSLSLDSPLHF. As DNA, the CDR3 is TGTGCCAGCAGCTTGTCTCTAGATTCACCCCTCCACTTT.

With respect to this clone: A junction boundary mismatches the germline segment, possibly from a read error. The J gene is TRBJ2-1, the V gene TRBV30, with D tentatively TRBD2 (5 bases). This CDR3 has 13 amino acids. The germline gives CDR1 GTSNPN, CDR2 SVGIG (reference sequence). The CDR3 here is CAWSLDSEDERFF. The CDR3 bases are TGTGCCTGGAGTCTGGATAGCGAGGATGAGCGGTTCTTC.

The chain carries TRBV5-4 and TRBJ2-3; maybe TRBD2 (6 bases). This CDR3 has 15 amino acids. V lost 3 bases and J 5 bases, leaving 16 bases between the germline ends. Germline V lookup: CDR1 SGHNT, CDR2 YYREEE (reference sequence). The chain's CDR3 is CASSSGGGGKDTQYF. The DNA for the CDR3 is TGTGCCAGCAGCTCCGGCGGTGGGGGGAAAGATACGCAGTATTTT.

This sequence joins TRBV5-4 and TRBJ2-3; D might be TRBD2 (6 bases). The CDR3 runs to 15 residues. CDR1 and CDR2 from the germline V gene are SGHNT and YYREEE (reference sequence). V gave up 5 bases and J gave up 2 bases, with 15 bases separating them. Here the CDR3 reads CASSPKAGLTDTQYF. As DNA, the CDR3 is TGTGCCAGCAGTCCCAAAGCGGGCCTCACAGATACGCAGTATTTT. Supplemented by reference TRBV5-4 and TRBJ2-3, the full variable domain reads ETGVTQSPTHLIKTRGQQVTLRCSSQSGHNTVSWYQQALGQGPQFIFQYYREEENGRGNFPPRFSGLQFPNYSSELNVNALELDDSALYLCASSPKAGLTDTQYFGPGTRLTVL.

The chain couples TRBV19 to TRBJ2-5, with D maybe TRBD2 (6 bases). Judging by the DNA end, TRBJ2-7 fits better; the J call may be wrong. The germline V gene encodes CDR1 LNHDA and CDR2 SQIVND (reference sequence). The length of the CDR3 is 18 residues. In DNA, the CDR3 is TGTGCCAGTAGTATACTCAGGCGGTCGGGGACTGATTCCTACGAGCAGTACTTC. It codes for CASSILRRSGTDSYEQYF.